The present T cell receptor beta chain was sequenced within a study of cytomegalovirus exposure and HLA in healthy donors (dated 2017 in TCRdb). A note on the overall study: According to a later analysis, the 110 or so validation repertoires were produced on the same platform as the roughly 700 repertoires of the first cohort. The study aimed to test whether cataloging public T cell receptors could reveal signatures of past pathogen exposure. In addition to the first cohort of hundreds of subjects, a separate validation cohort of 100 to 150 different subjects was used. To predict cytomegalovirus infection status, the study brought together high-throughput TCR immunosequencing, statistical association of individual TCRs with disease status, and machine learning.

Library construction relied on the immunoSEQ multiplex PCR assay. Per the original workflow: A statistical classification framework was built to diagnose cytomegalovirus status from the catalog of TCR beta chain sequences. Not all clones reach the TCRdb copy of this immuneACCESS table, which keeps in-frame sequences only. Checked studies attribute under half of the gap to unresolved V genes and leave the rest unexplained. D and trimming were read from the DNA, whereas the V and J calls and clone size are those reported in that table. A total of some 80,000 clones appear in this sample, 95% to 96% of them only once. The top ten constitute about 1.3% of the sample. Trimming takes 7 bases off V and 3 bases off J; junction bases not matched to a gene: 3. Based on the germline V gene, the CDR1 and CDR2 sequences are SGHRS and YFSETQ. The CDR3 runs 13 amino acids, cysteine and phenylalanine included. CDR3 DNA only is kept here, 39 bases in frame from base 1.

This clone came up once. This clone's antigen is unknown. Within one base of it there is no much larger clone, and no base qualities were kept. The donors belonged to the validation cohort of under 150 subjects, which was separate from the 666-subject first cohort. Results the study describes overall, beyond this receptor: The authors suggested that the approach could potentially be extended to other disease states and immunological phenotypes. The study listed 164 TCR beta chains as associated with cytomegalovirus. A few of the identified cytomegalovirus-associated TCR beta chains were confirmed in vitro to be specific for cytomegalovirus antigens. In both the original and validation cohorts, the classifier was reported to diagnose cytomegalovirus status with high specificity and sensitivity. The validation cohort had no HLA typing available for a later analysis, so co-occurrence within that cohort was assessed over all 120 repertoires. Most TCR sequences were seen in very few donors, while some public TCRs were found in many individuals. Subsequent analysis determined that TCRs grouped into clusters in the first cohort also showed a tendency toward co-occurrence across the 120 validation repertoires, and approximately 93% of cluster scores exceeded 0.

Recombination linked TRBV5-1 to TRBJ1-2, and TRBD1 matches 10 of the central bases. Sequencing used PBMCs. The sequence was collected from a young woman in good health and CMV-seronegative. The CDR3 protein: CASSTGGHYGYTF. The nucleotides read TGCGCCAGCTCGACAGGGGGCCACTATGGCTACACCTTC.